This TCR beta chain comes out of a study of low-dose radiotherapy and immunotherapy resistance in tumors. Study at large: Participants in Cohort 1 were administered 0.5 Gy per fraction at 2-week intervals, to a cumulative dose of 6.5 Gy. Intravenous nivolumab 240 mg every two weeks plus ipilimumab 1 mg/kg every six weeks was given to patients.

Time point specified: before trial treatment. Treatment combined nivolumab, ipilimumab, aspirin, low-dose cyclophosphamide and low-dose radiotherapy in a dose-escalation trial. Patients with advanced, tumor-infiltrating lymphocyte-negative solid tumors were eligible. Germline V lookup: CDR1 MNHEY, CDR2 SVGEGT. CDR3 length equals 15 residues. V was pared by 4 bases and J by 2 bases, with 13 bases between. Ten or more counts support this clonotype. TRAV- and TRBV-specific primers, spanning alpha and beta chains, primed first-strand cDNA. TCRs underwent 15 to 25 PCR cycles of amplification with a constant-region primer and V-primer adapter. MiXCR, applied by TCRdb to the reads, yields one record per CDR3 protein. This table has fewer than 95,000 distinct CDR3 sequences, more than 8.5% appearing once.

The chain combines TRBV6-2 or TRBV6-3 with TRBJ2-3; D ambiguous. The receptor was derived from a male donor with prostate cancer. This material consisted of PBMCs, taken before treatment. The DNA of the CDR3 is TGTGCCAGCAGTTCCCCCGCTAGATCCACAGATACGCAGTATTTT. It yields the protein CASSSPARSTDTQYF.